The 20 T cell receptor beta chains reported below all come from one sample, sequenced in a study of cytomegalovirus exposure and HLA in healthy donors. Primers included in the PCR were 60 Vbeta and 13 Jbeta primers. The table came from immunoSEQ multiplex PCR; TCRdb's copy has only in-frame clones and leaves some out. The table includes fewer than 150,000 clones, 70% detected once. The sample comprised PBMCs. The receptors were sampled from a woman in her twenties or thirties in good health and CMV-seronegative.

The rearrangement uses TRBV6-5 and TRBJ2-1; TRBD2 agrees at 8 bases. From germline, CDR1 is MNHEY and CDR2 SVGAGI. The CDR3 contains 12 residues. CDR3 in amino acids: CTSGSSYNEQFF. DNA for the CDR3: TGTACTAGCGGAAGCTCCTACAATGAGCAGTTCTTC.

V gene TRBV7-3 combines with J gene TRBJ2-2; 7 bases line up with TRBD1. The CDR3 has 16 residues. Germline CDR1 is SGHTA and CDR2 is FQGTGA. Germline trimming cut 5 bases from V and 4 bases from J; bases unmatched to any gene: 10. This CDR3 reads CASSRLGGPGTGELFF. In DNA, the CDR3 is TGTGCCAGCAGCCGATTAGGGGGCCCTGGCACCGGGGAGCTGTTTTTT. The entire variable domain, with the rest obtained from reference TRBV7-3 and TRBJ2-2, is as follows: GAGVSQTPSNKVTEKGKYVELRCDPISGHTALYWYRQSLGQGPEFLIYFQGTGAADDSGLPNDRFFAVRPEGSVSTLKIQRTERGDSAVYLCASSRLGGPGTGELFFGEGSRLTVL.

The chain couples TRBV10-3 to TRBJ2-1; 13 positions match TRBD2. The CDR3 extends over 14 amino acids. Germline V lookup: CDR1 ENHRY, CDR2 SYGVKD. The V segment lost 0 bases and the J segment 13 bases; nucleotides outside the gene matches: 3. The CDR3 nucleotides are TGTGCCATCAGTGAGTCGGGGACTAGCGGGGCCCAGTTCTTC. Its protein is CAISESGTSGAQFF.

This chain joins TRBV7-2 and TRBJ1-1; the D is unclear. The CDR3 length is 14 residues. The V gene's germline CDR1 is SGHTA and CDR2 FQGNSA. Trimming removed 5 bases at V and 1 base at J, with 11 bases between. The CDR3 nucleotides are TGTGCCAGCAGCCGGCGGGTGGAGAACACTGAAGCTTTCTTT. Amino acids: CASSRRVENTEAFF.

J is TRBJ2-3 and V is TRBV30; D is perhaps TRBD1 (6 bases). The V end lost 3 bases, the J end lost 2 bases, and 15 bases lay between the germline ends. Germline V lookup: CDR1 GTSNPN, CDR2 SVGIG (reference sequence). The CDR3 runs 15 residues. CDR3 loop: CAWRKKTGLTDTQYF. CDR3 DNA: TGTGCCTGGAGAAAGAAGACAGGCCTCACAGATACGCAGTATTTT.

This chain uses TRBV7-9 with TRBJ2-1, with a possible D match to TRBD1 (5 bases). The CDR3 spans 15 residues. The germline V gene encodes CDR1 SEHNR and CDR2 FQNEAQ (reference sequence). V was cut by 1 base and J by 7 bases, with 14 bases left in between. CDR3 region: CASSLEQAQGNEQFF. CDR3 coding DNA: TGTGCCAGCAGCTTAGAACAGGCCCAGGGTAATGAGCAGTTCTTC.

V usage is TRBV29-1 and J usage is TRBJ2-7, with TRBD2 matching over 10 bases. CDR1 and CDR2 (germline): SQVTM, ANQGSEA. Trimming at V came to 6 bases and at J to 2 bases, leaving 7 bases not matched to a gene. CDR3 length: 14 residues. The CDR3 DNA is TGCAGCGTCGCCGGACTAGCGGAAACCTACGAGCAGTACTTC. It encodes CSVAGLAETYEQYF.

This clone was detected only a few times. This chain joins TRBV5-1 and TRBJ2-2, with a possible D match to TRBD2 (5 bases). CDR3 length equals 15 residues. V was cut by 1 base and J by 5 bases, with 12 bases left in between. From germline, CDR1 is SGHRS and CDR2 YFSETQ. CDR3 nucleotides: TGCGCCAGCAGCTTGATCCGGAGGAGTACCGGGGAGCTGTTTTTT. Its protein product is CASSLIRRSTGELFF.

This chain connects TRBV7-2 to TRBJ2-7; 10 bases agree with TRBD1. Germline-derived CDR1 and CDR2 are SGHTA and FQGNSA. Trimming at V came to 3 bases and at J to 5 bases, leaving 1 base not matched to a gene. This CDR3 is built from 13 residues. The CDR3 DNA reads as TGTGCCAGCAGCTTCGGGACAGGGGACGAGCAGTACTTC. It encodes CASSFGTGDEQYF.

The CDR3 nucleotides read TGCGCCAGCAGCCAATCACCACTAGCGGGGGGTTACAATGAGCAGTTCTTC. Translated: CASSQSPLAGGYNEQFF. The chain recombines TRBV4-1 with TRBJ2-1; TRBD2 aligns across 12 bases. The CDR3 is made up of 17 amino acids. Germline V CDR1 and CDR2: MGHRA, YSYEKL. V lost 2 bases to trimming and J lost 4 bases; unmatched junction nucleotides: 6.

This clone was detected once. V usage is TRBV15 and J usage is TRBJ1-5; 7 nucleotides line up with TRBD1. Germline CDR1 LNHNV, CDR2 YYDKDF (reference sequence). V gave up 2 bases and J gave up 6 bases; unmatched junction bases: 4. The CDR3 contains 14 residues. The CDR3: CATSRQGGSQPQHF. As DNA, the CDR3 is TGTGCCACCAGCAGACAGGGGGGCAGTCAGCCCCAGCATTTT.

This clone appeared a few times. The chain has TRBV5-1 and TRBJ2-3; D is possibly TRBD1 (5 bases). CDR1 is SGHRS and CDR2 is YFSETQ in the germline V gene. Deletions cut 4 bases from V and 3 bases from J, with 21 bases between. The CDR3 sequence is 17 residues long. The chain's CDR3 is CASSLSFQTVRTDTQYF. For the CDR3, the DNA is TGCGCCAGCAGCCTAAGTTTTCAGACAGTCAGGACAGATACGCAGTATTTT. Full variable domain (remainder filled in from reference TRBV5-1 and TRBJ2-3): KAGVTQTPRYLIKTRGQQVTLSCSPISGHRSVSWYQQTPGQGLQFLFEYFSETQRNKGNFPGRFSGRQFSNSRSEMNVSTLELGDSALYLCASSLSFQTVRTDTQYFGPGTRLTVL.

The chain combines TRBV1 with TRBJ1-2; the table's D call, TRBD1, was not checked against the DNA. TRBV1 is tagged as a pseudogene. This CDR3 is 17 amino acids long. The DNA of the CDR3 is TGCACCAGCAGCCAAAGTAAGTGTTACAGGGGCGACTATGGCTACACCTTC. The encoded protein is CTSSQSKCYRGDYGYTF.

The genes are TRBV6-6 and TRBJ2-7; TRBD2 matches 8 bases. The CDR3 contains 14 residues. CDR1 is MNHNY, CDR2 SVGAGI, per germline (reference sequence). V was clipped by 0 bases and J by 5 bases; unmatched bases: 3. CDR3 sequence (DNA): TGTGCCAGCAGTTACTCCGAAGCGGGAGACGAGCAGTACTTC. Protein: CASSYSEAGDEQYF.

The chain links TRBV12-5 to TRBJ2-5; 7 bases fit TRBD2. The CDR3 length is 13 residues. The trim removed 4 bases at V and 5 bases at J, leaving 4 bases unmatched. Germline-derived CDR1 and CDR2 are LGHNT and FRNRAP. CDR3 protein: CASGSSGVETQYF. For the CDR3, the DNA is TGTGCTAGTGGTTCTAGCGGAGTCGAGACCCAGTACTTC.

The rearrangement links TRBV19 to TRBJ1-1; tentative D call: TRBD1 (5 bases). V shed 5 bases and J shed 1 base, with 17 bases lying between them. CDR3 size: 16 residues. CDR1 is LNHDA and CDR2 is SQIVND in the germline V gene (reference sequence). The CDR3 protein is CASSVAYRSENTEAFF. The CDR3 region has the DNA TGTGCCAGTAGTGTCGCCTACAGGAGTGAGAACACTGAAGCTTTCTTT.

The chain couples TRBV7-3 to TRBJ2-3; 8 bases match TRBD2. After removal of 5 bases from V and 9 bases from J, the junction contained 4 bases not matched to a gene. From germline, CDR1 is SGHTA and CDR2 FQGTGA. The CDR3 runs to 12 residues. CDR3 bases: TGTGCCAGCAGCCATAGCGGGGTCACGCAGTATTTT. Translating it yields CASSHSGVTQYF.

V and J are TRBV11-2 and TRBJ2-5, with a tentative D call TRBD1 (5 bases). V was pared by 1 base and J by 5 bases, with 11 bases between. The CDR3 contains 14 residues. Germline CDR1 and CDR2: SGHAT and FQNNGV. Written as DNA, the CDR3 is TGTGCCAGCAGCTTAGGTCGCAGGGCGGAGACCCAGTACTTC. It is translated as CASSLGRRAETQYF.

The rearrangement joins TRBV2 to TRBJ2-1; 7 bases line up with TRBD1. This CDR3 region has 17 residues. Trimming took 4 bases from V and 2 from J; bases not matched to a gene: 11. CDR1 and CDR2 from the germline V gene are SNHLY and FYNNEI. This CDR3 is CASSGLVGTATYNEQFF. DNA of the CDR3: TGTGCCAGCAGTGGATTAGTCGGGACAGCTACCTACAATGAGCAGTTCTTC.

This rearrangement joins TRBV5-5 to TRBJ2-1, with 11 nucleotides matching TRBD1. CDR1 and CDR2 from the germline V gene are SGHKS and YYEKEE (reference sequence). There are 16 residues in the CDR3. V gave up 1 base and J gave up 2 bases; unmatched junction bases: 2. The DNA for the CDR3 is TGTGCCAGCAGCTTGTTGGGACAGGGGGCCTACAATGAGCAGTTCTTC. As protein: CASSLLGQGAYNEQFF.